The rows below give T cell receptor beta chains drawn from one sample of a study of T cell responses to AZD1222 COVID-19 vaccine. Clones were sequenced by immunoSEQ multiplex PCR, and TCRdb holds only the in-frame ones, with some missing. The sample lists approximately 72,000 clones, approximately 90% occurring once. Sequenced here: peripheral blood, sampled 28 days after the second AZD1222 dose. These receptors were collected from an adult who received the AZD1222 COVID-19 vaccine. Each CDR3 is given without its conserved first and last residue. The D gene is left open where the match is weak.

D gene	V gene	CDR3 protein
TRBD1	TRBV20-1	SASKGTGLKDTQY
TRBD1	TRBV19	ASRDRMKADTQY
TRBD2	TRBV20-1	SASELAGVGTDTQY
NA	TRBV7-6	ASSLVDQPLTGELF
NA	TRBV7-7	ASSHTGNTGELF
TRBD2	TRBV29-1	SVSLWEGNEQF
NA	TRBV20-1	SASSGRFSTGELF
TRBD2	TRBV4-1	ASSRGLARYEQY
TRBD1	TRBV3-1/TRBV3-2	ASSQAAGGREQY
TRBD1	TRBV29-1	SGRQGTGETQY
TRBD2	TRBV7-9	ASSPRARRGGTQY
NA	TRBV30	AWSGSGSYNEQF
TRBD1	TRBV5-1	ASSFWTGEHYEQY
NA	TRBV11-2	ASSTRTSSETQY
TRBD1	TRBV7-9	ASSMGQGVSYGYT
NA	TRBV14	ASSPREYTGELF
TRBD1	TRBV10-2	ASSEGTGVTNEKLF
NA	TRBV20-1	SAHRERAF
NA	TRBV5-1	ASSLVGYEQY
TRBD2	TRBV5-1	ASSLAGGLESYNEQF
TRBD1	TRBV28	ASSPGTGGARGTGELF
NA	TRBV5-1	ASTLGPPGGHFSYEQY
TRBD2	TRBV7-2	ASSLWRERYEQF
NA	TRBV6-5	ASSRRWTNPYEQY
TRBD1	TRBV19	ASRKYPGQATGQPQH
NA	TRBV5-1	ASSVDTTGELF
NA	TRBV7-2	ASSLGGAEAF
TRBD1	TRBV28	ASSFDRDREIGEPQH
TRBD1	TRBV11-3	ASSPRTGQTEAF
TRBD1	TRBV6-5	ASTPDRRHEKLF
TRBD1	TRBV19	ASSSRQGSSYEQY
TRBD1	TRBV14	ASSQDLGTGTDTQY
NA	TRBV7-6	ASSLGVQYNEQF
NA	TRBV2	ASIRAQEGKLF
NA	TRBV7-8	ASSLGAFRDGDNEQF
TRBD2	TRBV4-1	ASSQPGLAGGHNEQF
NA	TRBV3-1/TRBV3-2	ASSQEGRGTGELF
NA	TRBV5-1	ASSLVAGATYEQY
NA	TRBV2	ASSDRPPTSKAF
NA	TRBV6-5	ASSYMSSGELF
TRBD2	TRBV7-9	ASSLTSGRDTQY
TRBD1	TRBV28	AGKQGAAYEQY
NA	TRBV18	ASSRVRNEQF
TRBD1	TRBV5-1	ASSLAVGGQGSGELF
NA	TRBV4-3	ASSQDLGVRDAQETQY
NA	TRBV19	ASRPQGVDYGYT
NA	TRBV18	ASSPSGETQSEAF
TRBD2	TRBV11-2	ASRWTSGTGELF